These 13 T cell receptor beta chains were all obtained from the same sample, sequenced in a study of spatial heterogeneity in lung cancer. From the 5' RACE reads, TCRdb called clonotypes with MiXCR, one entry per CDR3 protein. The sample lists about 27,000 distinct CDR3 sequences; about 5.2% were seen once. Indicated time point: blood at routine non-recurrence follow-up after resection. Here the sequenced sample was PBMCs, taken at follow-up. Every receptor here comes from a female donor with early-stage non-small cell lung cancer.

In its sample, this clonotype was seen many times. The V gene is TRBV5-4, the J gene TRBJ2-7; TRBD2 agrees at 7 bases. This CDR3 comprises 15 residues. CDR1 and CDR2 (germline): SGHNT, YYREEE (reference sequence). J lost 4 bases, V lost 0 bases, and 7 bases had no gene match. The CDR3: CASSLASSGPYEQYF. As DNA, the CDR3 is TGTGCCAGCAGCTTGGCCTCTAGCGGCCCATACGAGCAGTACTTC.

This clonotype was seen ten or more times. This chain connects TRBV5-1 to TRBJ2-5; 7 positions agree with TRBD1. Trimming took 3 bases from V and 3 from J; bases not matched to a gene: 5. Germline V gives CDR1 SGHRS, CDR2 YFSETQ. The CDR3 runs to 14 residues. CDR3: CASSSGTAKETQYF. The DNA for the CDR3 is TGCGCCAGCAGCTCTGGGACAGCTAAAGAGACCCAGTACTTC.

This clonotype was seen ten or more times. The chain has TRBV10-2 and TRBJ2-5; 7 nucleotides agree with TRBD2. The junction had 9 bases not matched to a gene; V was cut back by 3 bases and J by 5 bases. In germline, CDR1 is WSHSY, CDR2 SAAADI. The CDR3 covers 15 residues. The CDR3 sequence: CASSDRLAQRETQYF. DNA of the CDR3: TGCGCCAGCAGTGACCGACTAGCCCAAAGGGAGACCCAGTACTTC.

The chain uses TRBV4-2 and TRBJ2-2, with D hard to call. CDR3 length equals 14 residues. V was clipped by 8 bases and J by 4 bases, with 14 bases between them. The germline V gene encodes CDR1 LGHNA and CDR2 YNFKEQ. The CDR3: CASAWRRGTGELFF. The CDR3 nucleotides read TGTGCCAGCGCTTGGCGAAGAGGCACCGGGGAGCTGTTTTTT.

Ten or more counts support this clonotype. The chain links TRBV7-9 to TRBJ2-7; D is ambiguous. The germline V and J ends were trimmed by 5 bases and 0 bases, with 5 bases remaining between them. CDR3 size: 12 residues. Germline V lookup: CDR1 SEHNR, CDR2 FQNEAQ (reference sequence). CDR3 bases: TGTGCCAGCAGCCGGAGCTCCTACGAGCAGTACTTC. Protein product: CASSRSSYEQYF.

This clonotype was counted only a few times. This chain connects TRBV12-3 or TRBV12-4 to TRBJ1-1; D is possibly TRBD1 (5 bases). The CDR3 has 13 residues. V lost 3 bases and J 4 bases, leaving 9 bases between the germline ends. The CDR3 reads CASSLGGSTEAFF. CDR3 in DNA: TGTGCCAGCAGTTTGGGGGGAAGCACTGAAGCTTTCTTT.

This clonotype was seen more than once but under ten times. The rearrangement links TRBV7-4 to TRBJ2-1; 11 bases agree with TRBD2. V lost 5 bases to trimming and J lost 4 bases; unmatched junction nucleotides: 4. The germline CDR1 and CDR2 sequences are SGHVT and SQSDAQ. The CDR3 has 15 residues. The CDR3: CASSRRLAGYNEQFF. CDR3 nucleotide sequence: TGTGCCAGCAGCCGTAGACTAGCGGGATACAATGAGCAGTTCTTC. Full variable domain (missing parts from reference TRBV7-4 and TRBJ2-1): GAGVSQSPRYKVAKRGRDVALRCDSISGHVTLYWYRQTLGQGSEVLTYSQSDAQRDKSGRPSGRFSAERPERSVSTLKIQRTEQGDSAVYLCASSRRLAGYNEQFFGPGTRLTVL.

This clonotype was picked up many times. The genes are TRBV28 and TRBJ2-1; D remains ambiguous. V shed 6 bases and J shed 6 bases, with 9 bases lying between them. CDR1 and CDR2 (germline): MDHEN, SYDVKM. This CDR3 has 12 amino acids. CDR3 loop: CASSRPVNEQFF. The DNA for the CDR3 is TGTGCCAGCAGCCGGCCCGTCAATGAGCAGTTCTTC.

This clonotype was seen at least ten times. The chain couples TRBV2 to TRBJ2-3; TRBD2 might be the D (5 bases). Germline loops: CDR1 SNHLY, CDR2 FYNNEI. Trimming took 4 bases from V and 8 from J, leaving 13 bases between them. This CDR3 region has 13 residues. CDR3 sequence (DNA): TGTGCCAGCAGTGCTCCTGGAGGAGGTACGCAGTATTTT. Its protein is CASSAPGGGTQYF.

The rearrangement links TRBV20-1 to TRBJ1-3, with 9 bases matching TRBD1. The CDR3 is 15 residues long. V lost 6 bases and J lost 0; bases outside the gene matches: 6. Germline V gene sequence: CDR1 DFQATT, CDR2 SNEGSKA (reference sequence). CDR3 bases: TGCAGTGCCCCAGGGGGACAGGGCTCTGGAAACACCATATATTTT. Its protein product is CSAPGGQGSGNTIYF.

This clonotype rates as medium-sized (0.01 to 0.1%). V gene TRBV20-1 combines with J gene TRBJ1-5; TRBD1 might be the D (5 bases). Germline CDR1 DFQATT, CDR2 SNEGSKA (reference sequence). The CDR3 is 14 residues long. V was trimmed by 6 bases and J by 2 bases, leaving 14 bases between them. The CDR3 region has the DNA TGCAGTGCAAAGACAGACCAGGGCAATCAGCCCCAGCATTTT. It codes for CSAKTDQGNQPQHF.

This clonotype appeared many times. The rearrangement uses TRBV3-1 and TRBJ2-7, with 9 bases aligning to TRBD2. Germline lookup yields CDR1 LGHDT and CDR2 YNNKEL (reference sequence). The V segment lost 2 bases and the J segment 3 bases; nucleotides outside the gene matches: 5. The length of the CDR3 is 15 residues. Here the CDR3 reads CASSQSGGPLYEQYF. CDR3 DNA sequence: TGTGCCAGCAGCCAAAGCGGGGGGCCCCTCTACGAGCAGTACTTC.

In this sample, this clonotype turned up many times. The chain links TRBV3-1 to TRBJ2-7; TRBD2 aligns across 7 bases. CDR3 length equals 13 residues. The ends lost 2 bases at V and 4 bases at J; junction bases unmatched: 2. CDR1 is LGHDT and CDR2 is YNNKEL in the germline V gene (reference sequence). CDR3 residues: CASSQTSEYEQYF. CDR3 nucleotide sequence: TGTGCCAGCAGCCAAACTAGCGAATACGAGCAGTACTTC.